The following is a TCR beta chain sequence with its context. The sample is drawn from a study of T cells expressing NK-cell markers. CDR1 SGHRS and CDR2 YFSETQ come from the germline V gene. The length of the CDR3 is 16 residues. Generation of TCR beta cDNA was performed by 5'RACE template switching incorporating UMIs. TCRdb re-called the 5' RACE reads; every CDR3 protein appears as one record, without DNA. This sample carries about 430,000 distinct CDR3 sequences, with under 1.5% going to the ten biggest clones. Sequenced input: blood T cells: a sorted CD56 or NKG2C T cell subset, CD4+ or CD8+ T cells, or bulk PBMC T cells (not recorded which). The clonotype comes from a woman aged 45-60 years in good health. This chain uses TRBV5-1 with TRBJ2-7; the D gene TCRdb calls, TRBD2, cannot be checked with no DNA. CDR3 protein: CASSLSRGGVIGEQYF.